These T cell receptor beta chains were read from a single sample in a study of CD8+CD57+ T cells in acquired aplastic anemia. TCRdb fed the reads into MiXCR, producing one record per CDR3 protein. The sample includes more than 70,000 distinct CDR3 sequences, around 70% seen only once; the top ten take roughly 80%. Sequenced: sorted CD4+, CD8+, or CD8+CD57+ T cells (not recorded which) from PBMCs. The receptors stem from a human donor with aplastic anemia. Each CDR3 is given with its conserved first and last residue. Fields, in order: D gene, V gene, J gene, clone size, CDR3 DNA, CDR3 protein. D genes are given only for firm matches. Clone size is stated in some rows and not others, as once, few, many or a class when expanded.

TRBD1,TRBV10-3,TRBJ2-3,-,TGTGCCATCAGGGTAGACAGGGCTCGCACAGATACGCAGTATTTT,CAIRVDRARTDTQYF
TRBD2,TRBV7-3,TRBJ2-1,-,TGTACCAGCAGCTTAAAAGGACTAGCGGGAGGAGGGGTGAACTACAATGAGCAGTTCTTC,CTSSLKGLAGGGVNYNEQFF
TRBD1,TRBV30,TRBJ2-3,-,TGTGCCTGGAGTGGAGAGGGACAGGGAGGCACAGATACGCAGTATTTT,CAWSGEGQGGTDTQYF
-,TRBV7-3,TRBJ2-5,many,TGTGCCAGCAGCCCGCTCGGGGGCGCAGAGACCCAGTACTTC,CASSPLGGAETQYF
-,TRBV7-9,TRBJ1-2,-,TGTGCCAGCAGCTGGTCGGACGCACTTTGTTGCACCTTC,CASSWSDALCCTF
-,TRBV2,TRBJ2-7,-,TGTGCCAATCCGACAGGACCGTTCTCCTACGAGCAGTACTTC,CANPTGPFSYEQYF
TRBD1,TRBV24-1,TRBJ1-1,once,TGTGCCACCAGTGATCCTAGACAGGGTCAGAACACTGAAGCTTTCTTT,CATSDPRQGQNTEAFF
-,TRBV6-5,TRBJ1-1,-,TGTGCCAGCAGTTACGGGGGGAACACTGAAGCTTTCTTT,CASSYGGNTEAFF
-,TRBV5-4,TRBJ1-1,-,TGTGCCAGCAGCTTGACAGGTACGACTGAAGCTTTCTTT,CASSLTGTTEAFF
-,TRBV10-3,TRBJ2-6,-,TGTGCCATCAGTGTAGGTCAGGGTAGGACTTCTGGGGCCAACGTCCTGACTTTC,CAISVGQGRTSGANVLTF
-,TRBV11-2,TRBJ2-1,many,TGTGCCAGCAGTCCTGGAGCGGTCCCCCCAAATTGGTACAATGAGCAGTTCTTC,CASSPGAVPPNWYNEQFF
-,TRBV27,TRBJ2-1,once,TGTGCCAGCAAGGACCCAGGCCGCTCCTACAATGAGCAGTTCTTC,CASKDPGRSYNEQFF
-,TRBV2,TRBJ1-1,-,TGTGCCAGCAGTAAAGGGGAGTCCAACACTGAAGCTTTCTTT,CASSKGESNTEAFF
-,TRBV6-1,TRBJ2-1,-,TGTGCCAGCAGTGAAGTCGGGGTCCCGTCATTCAATGAGCAGTTCTTC,CASSEVGVPSFNEQFF
-,TRBV11-2,TRBJ1-5,-,TGTGCCAGCAGCTTAGAACAGGGAGGCCCTCAGCCCCAGCATTTT,CASSLEQGGPQPQHF
-,TRBV19,TRBJ1-2,-,TGTGCCAGTAGTATCGCGACCTATGGCTACACCTTC,CASSIATYGYTF
TRBD2,TRBV29-1,TRBJ2-7,-,TGCAGCGTTGGGGCTAGCGGGACTTACGAGCAGTACTTC,CSVGASGTYEQYF
TRBD1,TRBV9,TRBJ2-3,few,TGTGCCAGCAGCGAGAGGGACAGGGCGGATACGCAGTATTTT,CASSERDRADTQYF
-,TRBV28,TRBJ2-7,few,TGTGCCAGCAGTGTATTAGACACACTCTCCTACGAGCAGTACTTC,CASSVLDTLSYEQYF
-,TRBV20-1,TRBJ1-6,-,TGCAGTGCTAGTCCCTCCTCAAGAAATAATTCACCCCTCCACTTT,CSASPSSRNNSPLHF
-,TRBV14,TRBJ1-2,-,TGTGCCAGCAGAGAAGGCGAGGGCTACACCTTC,CASREGEGYTF
-,TRBV2,TRBJ2-6,-,TGTGCCAGCAGTTCCCAGGGAACTGGGGCCAACGTCCTGACTTTC,CASSSQGTGANVLTF
-,TRBV29-1,TRBJ1-2,once,TGCAGCGTTGAAGTTCCGGGAGCGAGGCCTTATGGCTACACCTTC,CSVEVPGARPYGYTF
-,TRBV24-1,TRBJ1-6,few,TGTGCCACCAGTGAGGGGAATGGCAATTCACCCCTCCACTTT,CATSEGNGNSPLHF
TRBD2,TRBV2,TRBJ2-5,-,TGTGCCAGCAGGAGGACTAGCAATCAAGAGACCCAGTACTTC,CASRRTSNQETQYF
-,TRBV9,TRBJ2-7,-,TGTGCCAGCAGCGTAGCTGAGGGTGGGCGGTACGAGCAGTACTTC,CASSVAEGGRYEQYF
-,TRBV24-1,TRBJ2-1,-,TGTGCCACCAGGATAGACTTGACTAGTATGACCTCCAATGAGCAGTTCTTC,CATRIDLTSMTSNEQFF
TRBD1,TRBV19,TRBJ2-1,-,TGTGCCAGTAGCACCGGGACAGGAGTGAGCAATGAGCAGTTCTTC,CASSTGTGVSNEQFF
TRBD1,TRBV20-1,TRBJ1-2,-,TGCAGTGCTAGAGATCCGGAGACAGGGAGAGGCTACACCTTC,CSARDPETGRGYTF
-,TRBV5-4,TRBJ2-3,-,TGTGCCAGCAGCTTGGAGGAGGGGGCAGGGGATACGCAGTATTTT,CASSLEEGAGDTQYF
-,TRBV7-9,TRBJ1-4,-,TGTGCCAGCAGCTTAGTGCGGGGAAAGGAAAAACTGTTTTTT,CASSLVRGKEKLFF
TRBD1,TRBV19,TRBJ1-6,-,TGTGCCACTATGGACAGGGGGCTTCCACCCCTCCACTTT,CATMDRGLPPLHF
-,TRBV7-9,TRBJ1-2,-,TGTGCCAGCAGCAAACAGAGGGGAGACTATGGCTACACCTTC,CASSKQRGDYGYTF
-,TRBV10-2,TRBJ1-5,once,TGCGCCAGCACTCCAGGGCAGGGAAGCAATCAGCCCCAGCATTTT,CASTPGQGSNQPQHF
-,TRBV2,TRBJ1-4,-,TGTGCCAGCAGTGAACAGGGGCCGTGGGTGAATGAAAAACTGTTTTTT,CASSEQGPWVNEKLFF
TRBD2,TRBV20-1,TRBJ2-5,once,TGCAGTGCTAGTGTGGGGGGACTAGCGGGAGGTGAGACCCAGTACTTC,CSASVGGLAGGETQYF
TRBD1,TRBV24-1,TRBJ2-1,-,TGTGCCACCAGTGATCCGGGACAGTACAATGAGCAGTTCTTC,CATSDPGQYNEQFF
-,TRBV7-9,TRBJ1-6,-,TGTGCCAGCAGCCCTCTCCTTAATTCACCCCTCCACTTT,CASSPLLNSPLHF
-,TRBV7-9,TRBJ1-2,-,TGTGCCAGCAGGACCGACGTGGCAGGCTACACCTTC,CASRTDVAGYTF
-,TRBV20-1,TRBJ1-6,-,TGCAGTGCCGCACGGGGAGGTGGAGGATCACCCCTCCACTTT,CSAARGGGGSPLHF
TRBD1,TRBV10-3,TRBJ1-6,-,TGTGCCATCAGTGAGACAGGGGGCCGCGGTTCACCCCTCCACTTT,CAISETGGRGSPLHF
TRBD1,TRBV5-4,TRBJ2-7,-,TGTGCCAGCAGCACGGGACAGGGAGACGAGCAGTACTTC,CASSTGQGDEQYF
TRBD1,TRBV15,TRBJ2-5,-,TGTGCCACCAGCACGGGCACATGGACAGGGCCCTCGACCCAGTACTTC,CATSTGTWTGPSTQYF
TRBD1,TRBV24-1,TRBJ2-1,-,TGTGCCACCAGTGGCCGGACAGGTCTATCCTACAATGAGCAGTTCTTC,CATSGRTGLSYNEQFF
-,TRBV28,TRBJ2-4,-,TGTGCCAGCAGTATGACAGGTGCCAAAAACATTCAGTACTTC,CASSMTGAKNIQYF
TRBD1,TRBV19,TRBJ2-6,-,TGTGCCAGTGGGACAGGGGGTTGGTCTGGGGCCAACGTCCTGACTTTC,CASGTGGWSGANVLTF
TRBD2,TRBV19,TRBJ2-1,-,TGTGCCAGTCAGCGGGGGGGCCTGGATGAGCAGTTCTTC,CASQRGGLDEQFF
TRBD2,TRBV9,TRBJ2-1,-,TGTGCCAGCAGCGAAGGACTAGCGGGGGGCAATGAGCAGTTCTTC,CASSEGLAGGNEQFF
-,TRBV7-9,TRBJ1-2,-,TGTGCCAGCAGCTTCCTTGGGACGTCGATTTATGGCTACACCTTC,CASSFLGTSIYGYTF
TRBD2,TRBV7-3,TRBJ2-1,-,TGTGCCAGCGGGACTAGCGGGGGCAATGAGCAGTTCTTC,CASGTSGGNEQFF
-,TRBV7-9,TRBJ1-1,-,TGTGCCAGCAGCTTAGGACAGCTAGAAGCTTTCTTT,CASSLGQLEAFF
TRBD1,TRBV19,TRBJ1-4,many,TGTGCCAGTAGTATGGACAGGGACAGTGAAAAACTGTTTTTT,CASSMDRDSEKLFF
-,TRBV19,TRBJ1-1,-,TGTGCCACGGGGGGGACCGAAGCTTTCTTT,CATGGTEAFF
-,TRBV15,TRBJ2-7,-,TGTGCCACGAGCCCCGACCTAGGGTACGAGCAGTACTTC,CATSPDLGYEQYF
TRBD2,TRBV7-9,TRBJ2-7,-,TGTGCCAGCAACTTACATGCTAGCGGGTCCGACGAGCAGTACTTC,CASNLHASGSDEQYF
-,TRBV19,TRBJ1-1,few,TGTGCCAGTAGTATTGTAGGGGGTACTGAAGCTTTCTTT,CASSIVGGTEAFF
-,TRBV14,TRBJ1-1,once,TGTGCCAGCAGCCAATTTCAGGACGGGTACACTGAAGCTTTCTTT,CASSQFQDGYTEAFF
-,TRBV19,TRBJ1-6,-,TGTGCCAGTAGCCGGAGGGGGGTCTCACCCCTCCACTTT,CASSRRGVSPLHF
TRBD2,TRBV11-2,TRBJ2-7,few,TGTGCCAGCAGCCATACCGGGACTAGCGGGGGGGCCTACGAGCAGTACTTC,CASSHTGTSGGAYEQYF